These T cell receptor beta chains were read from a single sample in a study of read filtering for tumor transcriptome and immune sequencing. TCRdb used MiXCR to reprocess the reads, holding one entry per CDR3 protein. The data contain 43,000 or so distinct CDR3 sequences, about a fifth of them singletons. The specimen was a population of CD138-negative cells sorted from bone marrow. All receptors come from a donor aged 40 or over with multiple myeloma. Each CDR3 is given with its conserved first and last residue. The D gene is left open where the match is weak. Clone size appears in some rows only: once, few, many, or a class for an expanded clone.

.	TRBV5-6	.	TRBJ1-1	CASSPRSTEAFF	TGTGCCAGCAGCCCCCGAAGCACTGAAGCTTTCTTT
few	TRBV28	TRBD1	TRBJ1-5	CASSLNRGPNNQPQHF	TGTGCCAGCAGTCTAAACAGGGGACCGAACAATCAGCCCCAGCATTTT
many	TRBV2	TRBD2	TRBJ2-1	CASSVPGTSGNEQFF	TGTGCCAGCAGTGTACCCGGGACTAGCGGCAATGAGCAGTTCTTC
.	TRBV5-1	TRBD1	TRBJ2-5	CASSGDRGEETQYF	TGCGCCAGCAGCGGGGACAGGGGAGAAGAGACCCAGTACTTC
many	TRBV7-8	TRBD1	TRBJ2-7	CASSQKDRVMYEQYF	TGTGCCAGCAGCCAGAAGGACAGGGTCATGTACGAGCAGTACTTC
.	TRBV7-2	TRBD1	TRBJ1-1	CASSIPRDRGNTEAFF	TGTGCCAGCAGCATACCCCGGGACAGGGGGAACACTGAAGCTTTCTTT
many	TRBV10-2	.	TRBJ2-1	CASRDSEQFF	TGCGCCAGCAGAGACTCTGAGCAGTTCTTC
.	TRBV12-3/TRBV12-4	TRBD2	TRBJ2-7	CASSLTSAAYEQYF	TGTGCCAGCAGTTTGACTAGCGCAGCCTACGAGCAGTACTTC
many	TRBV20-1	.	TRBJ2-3	CSARGGSSTDTQYF	TGCAGTGCTAGAGGCGGTTCTAGCACAGATACGCAGTATTTT
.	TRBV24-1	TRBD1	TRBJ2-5	CATSDVMGTGDQETQYF	TGTGCCACCAGTGATGTCATGGGGACAGGGGACCAAGAGACCCAGTACTTC
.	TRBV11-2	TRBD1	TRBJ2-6	CASSRGTGGAGANVLTF	TGTGCCAGCAGCCGGGGGACAGGGGGCGCGGGGGCCAACGTCCTGACTTTC
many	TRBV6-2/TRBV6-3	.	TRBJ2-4	CASSLGNIQYF	TGTGCCAGCAGTTTGGGAAACATTCAGTACTTC
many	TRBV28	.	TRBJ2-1	CASSLGDRAAGPYNEQFF	TGTGCCAGCAGTTTAGGCGACCGCGCCGCGGGCCCCTACAATGAGCAGTTCTTC
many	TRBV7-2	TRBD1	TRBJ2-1	CASSPRGNRGHWNEQFF	TGTGCCAGCAGCCCCCGGGGGAACAGGGGGCATTGGAATGAGCAGTTCTTC
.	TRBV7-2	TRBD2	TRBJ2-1	CASSLAASGNYNEQFF	TGTGCCAGCAGCTTAGCGGCTAGCGGGAACTACAATGAGCAGTTCTTC
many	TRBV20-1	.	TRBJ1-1	CSACPSATVNTEAFF	TGCAGTGCCTGTCCGTCGGCGACGGTGAACACTGAAGCTTTCTTT
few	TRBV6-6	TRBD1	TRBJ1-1	CASSPYKQGANWGAEAFF	TGTGCCAGCAGTCCTTATAAACAGGGGGCGAATTGGGGGGCTGAAGCTTTCTTT
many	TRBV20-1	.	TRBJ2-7	CSARKGPNYEQYF	TGCAGTGCTAGAAAGGGACCGAACTACGAGCAGTACTTC